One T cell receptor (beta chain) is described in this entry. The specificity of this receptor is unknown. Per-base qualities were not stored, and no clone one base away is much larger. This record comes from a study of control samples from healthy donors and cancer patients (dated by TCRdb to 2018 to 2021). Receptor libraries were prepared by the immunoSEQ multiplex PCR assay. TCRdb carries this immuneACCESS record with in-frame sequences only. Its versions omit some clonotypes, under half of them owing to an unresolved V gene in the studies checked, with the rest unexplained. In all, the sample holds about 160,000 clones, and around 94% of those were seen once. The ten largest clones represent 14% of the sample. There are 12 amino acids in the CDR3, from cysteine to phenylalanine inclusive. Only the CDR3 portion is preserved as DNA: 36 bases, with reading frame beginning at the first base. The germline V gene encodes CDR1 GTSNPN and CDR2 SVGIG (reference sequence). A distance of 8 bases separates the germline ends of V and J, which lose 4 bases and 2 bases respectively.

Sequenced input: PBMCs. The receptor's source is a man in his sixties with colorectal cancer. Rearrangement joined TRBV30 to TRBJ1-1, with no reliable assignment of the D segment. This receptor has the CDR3 CAWTGYNTEAFF. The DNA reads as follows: TGTGCCTGGACGGGGTACAACACTGAAGCTTTCTTT. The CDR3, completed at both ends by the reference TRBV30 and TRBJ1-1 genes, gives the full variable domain SQTIHQWPATLVQPVGSPLSLECTVEGTSNPNLYWYRQAAGRGLQLLFYSVGIGQISSEVPQNLSASRPQDRQFILSSKKLLLSDSGFYLCAWTGYNTEAFFGQGTRLTVV.